The rows below give T cell receptor beta chains drawn from one sample of a study of blood T cells in healthy people across ages. One entry per CDR3 protein, called by TCRdb with MiXCR from the 5' RACE reads. The table shows some 930,000 distinct CDR3 sequences, with 25% to 35% occurring only once. These data were also filed under a second study, of T cells of mothers and their children.

Sequencing was done on a sample of blood. The source is a woman aged 40 to 50 in good health. The CDR3 runs from the conserved cysteine through the conserved F or W. D genes are given only for firm matches. A clone size is listed for some rows: how often the clone was seen (once, few, many), or a class if it is expanded.

cdr3_nt cdr3_aa clone_size j_call d_call v_call
TGCAGTGCTAGAGGTCCTAGCGCCGAGACTTTAACCTACGAGCAGTACTTC CSARGPSAETLTYEQYF many TRBJ2-7 . TRBV20-1
TGTGCCAGCTCACCATCGTCGGGTGAAGCTTTCTTT CASSPSSGEAFF . TRBJ1-1 . TRBV18
TGCGCCAGCAGCCCGGCAGACAATGAGCAGTTCTTC CASSPADNEQFF many TRBJ2-1 . TRBV5-1
TGTGCCTGGGAGGCCGGACTAGCGGGACGGGGTACGCAGTATTTT CAWEAGLAGRGTQYF . TRBJ2-3 TRBD2 TRBV30
TGTGCCAGCAGTCCCACAGGCCGCTTGAACACTGAAGCTTTCTTT CASSPTGRLNTEAFF . TRBJ1-1 . TRBV7-9
TGTGCCAGCCGGGACAGCGGCACCTACGAGCAGTACTTC CASRDSGTYEQYF . TRBJ2-7 TRBD1 TRBV28
TGCAGTGCACGGGACGTCCGATCTGGGGCCAACGTCCTGACTTTC CSARDVRSGANVLTF . TRBJ2-6 . TRBV20-1
TGCAGTGCTTGGACAGGGACCTATAGCAATCAGCCCCAGCATTTT CSAWTGTYSNQPQHF . TRBJ1-5 TRBD1 TRBV20-1
TGCAGTGCTAGGGACACCGGGACGTCAGGGTGGCGGCAGTACTTC CSARDTGTSGWRQYF few TRBJ2-7 . TRBV20-1
TGTGCCAGCAGCCCCACCGGAGGGGGCCGCAATGAGCAGTTCTTC CASSPTGGGRNEQFF many TRBJ2-1 . TRBV7-3
TGCAGCGTTGAGGACGGTGTTACCGAAAAACTGTTTTTT CSVEDGVTEKLFF many TRBJ1-4 . TRBV29-1
TGTGCCAGCAGCCAAGTTCGGTTCGAATGGTCGAAGACCCAGTACTTC CASSQVRFEWSKTQYF many TRBJ2-5 . TRBV3-1
TGTGCCAGCAGCTTGGAGGGGCGATCCTCGGGGACCCAGTACTTC CASSLEGRSSGTQYF many TRBJ2-5 . TRBV5-6
TGTGCCAGCAGTTCCTTCCCGAACTATGGCTACACCTTC CASSSFPNYGYTF . TRBJ1-2 . TRBV12-3/TRBV12-4
TGCAGTGGCGAGCGGGGGGGTGACTACAATGAGCAGTTCTTC CSGERGGDYNEQFF few TRBJ2-1 TRBD2 TRBV20-1
TGTGCCACCCGGGCGGCCCCACAGATGGCCTACGAGCAGTACTTC CATRAAPQMAYEQYF many TRBJ2-7 . TRBV7-3
TGTGCCAGCGCAATACCGGGACATCTTTCTGGGGCCAACGTCCGGACTTTC CASAIPGHLSGANVRTF . TRBJ2-6 . TRBV18
TGTGCCAGCAGCCTCAGACTAGCGGGGCTTTATACGGGTGAGCAGTTCTTC CASSLRLAGLYTGEQFF few TRBJ2-1 TRBD2 TRBV7-9
TGTGCCAGCAGCCAAGGGGGGTCCTGCCGGGAGCAGTACTTC CASSQGGSCREQYF . TRBJ2-7 . TRBV28
TGTGCCAGCACCCGGCGGACTAGCATCGGTGAGCAGTTCTTC CASTRRTSIGEQFF few TRBJ2-1 TRBD2 TRBV6-2/TRBV6-3
TGCAGCGCTAGGGTCCCAGATACGCAGTATTTT CSARVPDTQYF many TRBJ2-3 . TRBV29-1
TGTGTCAGCATCCTAACTGGGACAGGGTCCTCCGAGCAGTACTTC CVSILTGTGSSEQYF . TRBJ2-7 TRBD1 TRBV18
TGTGCCAGCAGCCTAACCCTCCAAGAGACCCAGTACTTC CASSLTLQETQYF many TRBJ2-5 . TRBV7-3
TGTGCCACCACAGGAGGCTCCTACAATGAGCAGTTCTTC CATTGGSYNEQFF many TRBJ2-1 . TRBV24-1
TGCAGTGCACAGAGGGCACTAGCGTACTACGAGCAGTACTTC CSAQRALAYYEQYF . TRBJ2-7 TRBD2 TRBV20-1
TGTGCCAGCAGCCTGACTAGCGGGGGGGCCCTCGAGCAGTACTTC CASSLTSGGALEQYF . TRBJ2-7 TRBD2 TRBV7-2
TGTGCCAGCAGCTCTCAAGGACAGGGCGGCTACGAGCAGTACTTC CASSSQGQGGYEQYF many TRBJ2-7 TRBD1 TRBV9
TGTGCCAGCAGCCCCTTGGGTATCGGCTATGGCTGCACCTTC CASSPLGIGYGCTF . TRBJ1-2 . TRBV28
TGCGCCAGCAGCCATCAAGGAAGCGGCACCGGGGAGCTGTTTTTT CASSHQGSGTGELFF . TRBJ2-2 . TRBV4-1
TGTGCCAGCAGCCAATTCCAGGGTAGCACTGAAGCTTTCTTT CASSQFQGSTEAFF few TRBJ1-1 . TRBV3-1
TGTGCCAGCAGTCATCGTAGCAGGACTGAAGCTTTCTTT CASSHRSRTEAFF . TRBJ1-1 . TRBV6-5
TGTGCCAGCACGGGACTAGCGGCCGTGAACACCGGGGAGCTGTTTTTT CASTGLAAVNTGELFF . TRBJ2-2 TRBD2 TRBV12-3/TRBV12-4
TGTGCCAGCAGCCAAGGGAATCTGGCACGTAGTTGCACCTTC CASSQGNLARSCTF few TRBJ1-2 . TRBV6-2/TRBV6-3
TGTGCCAGCAGTACACTACTAGCGGGGGGGCCTAGGCAGTATTTT CASSTLLAGGPRQYF . TRBJ2-3 TRBD2 TRBV28
TGTGCCAGCAGTTTGCCCCCCAGTTTTAGCAATCAGCCCCAGCATTTT CASSLPPSFSNQPQHF . TRBJ1-5 . TRBV28
TGTGCCAGCAGTCCCGATCTTATAGGCACCAGGGCGAATGAGCAGTTCTTC CASSPDLIGTRANEQFF . TRBJ2-1 . TRBV28
TGTGCCAGCAGTTCCTATAGGGGGGGCAGGGGAAATTCACCCCTCCACTTT CASSSYRGGRGNSPLHF few TRBJ1-6 . TRBV6-5
TGTGCCAGCAGTTACTCGCGGGCCCCCACAGATACGCAGTATTTT CASSYSRAPTDTQYF . TRBJ2-3 . TRBV6-5
TGTGCCAGCAGCTTAAACGCGGCCGGGACAGGGGGCGGCTACACCTTC CASSLNAAGTGGGYTF many TRBJ1-2 TRBD1 TRBV7-3
TGCAGCGATGAAGGTTACGAGCAGTACTTC CSDEGYEQYF many TRBJ2-7 . TRBV29-1
TGTGCCAGCAGCTACACTAGCGGGGTGGATACGCAGTATTTT CASSYTSGVDTQYF few TRBJ2-3 TRBD2 TRBV7-3
TGTGCCAGCAGCGCCTCGGGAGACAATGAGCAGTTCTTC CASSASGDNEQFF few TRBJ2-1 . TRBV7-9
TGTGGCAGCATTGTTCGGGGGGCTGTGGGGAACACTGAAGCTTTCTTT CGSIVRGAVGNTEAFF . TRBJ1-1 . TRBV6-6
TGTGCCAGCACGTCCTCACGCTATGGCTACACCTTC CASTSSRYGYTF few TRBJ1-2 . TRBV21-1
TGTACCAGCTCACTCAACAGGGACACTGAAGCTTTCTTT CTSSLNRDTEAFF . TRBJ1-1 . TRBV18